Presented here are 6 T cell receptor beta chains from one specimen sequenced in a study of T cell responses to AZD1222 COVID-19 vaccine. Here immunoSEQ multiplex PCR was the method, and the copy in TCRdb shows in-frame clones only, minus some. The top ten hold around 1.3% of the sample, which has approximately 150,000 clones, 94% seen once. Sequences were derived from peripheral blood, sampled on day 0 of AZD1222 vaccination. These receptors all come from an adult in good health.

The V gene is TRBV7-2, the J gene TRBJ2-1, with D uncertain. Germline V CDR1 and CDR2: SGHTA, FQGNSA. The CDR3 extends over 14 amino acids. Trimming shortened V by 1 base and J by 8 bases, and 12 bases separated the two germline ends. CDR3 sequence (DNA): TGTGCCAGCAGCTTAGTCGCAGGCACCCATGAGCAGTTCTTC. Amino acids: CASSLVAGTHEQFF.

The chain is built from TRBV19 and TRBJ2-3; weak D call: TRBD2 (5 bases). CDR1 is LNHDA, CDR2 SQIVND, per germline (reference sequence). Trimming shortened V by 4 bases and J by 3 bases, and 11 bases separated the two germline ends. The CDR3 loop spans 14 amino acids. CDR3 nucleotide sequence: TGTGCCAGTAGTACACTAGAGAGGACAGATACGCAGTATTTT. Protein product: CASSTLERTDTQYF.

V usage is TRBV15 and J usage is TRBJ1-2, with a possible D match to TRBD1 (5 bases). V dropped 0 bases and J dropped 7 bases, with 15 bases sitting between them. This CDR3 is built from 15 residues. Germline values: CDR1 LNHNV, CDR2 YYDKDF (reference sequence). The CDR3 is CATSRDIGGSGGYTF. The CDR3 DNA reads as TGTGCCACCAGCAGAGATATTGGGGGTTCTGGTGGCTACACCTTC.

In DNA, the CDR3 is TGTGCCACCAGTGGTGTGTCAAATGAGCAGTTCTTC. This encodes CATSGVSNEQFF. The chain has TRBV24-1 and TRBJ2-1, with D unresolved. V gave up 5 bases and J gave up 7 bases, with 8 bases separating them. CDR3 length: 12 residues. The germline CDR1 and CDR2 sequences are KGHDR and SFDVKD.

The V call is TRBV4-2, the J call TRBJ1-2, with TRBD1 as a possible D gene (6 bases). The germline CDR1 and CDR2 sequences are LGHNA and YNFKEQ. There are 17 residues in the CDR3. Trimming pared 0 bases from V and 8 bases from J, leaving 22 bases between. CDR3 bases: TGTGCCAGCAGCCAAGACATAGGACAGTTACCCTCAGAGGGCTACACCTTC. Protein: CASSQDIGQLPSEGYTF.

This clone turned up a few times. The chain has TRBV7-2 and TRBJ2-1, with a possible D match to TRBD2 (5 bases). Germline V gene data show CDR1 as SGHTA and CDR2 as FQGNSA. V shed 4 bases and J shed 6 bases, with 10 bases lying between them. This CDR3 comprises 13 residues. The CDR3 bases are TGTGCCAGCAGCTGGAGGCTAGGCAATGAGCAGTTCTTC. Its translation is CASSWRLGNEQFF.